One sample yielded the 9 T cell receptor beta chains listed below, sequenced in a study of cytomegalovirus exposure and HLA in healthy donors. Primers included in the PCR were 60 Vbeta and 13 Jbeta primers. Profiled with immunoSEQ multiplex PCR; TCRdb holds only in-frame clones, not every one. Recorded for this sample: roughly 110,000 clones. Sequencing was carried out using PBMCs. These receptor sequences come from a man aged 35-49 years in good health and CMV-seropositive.

The chain has TRBV27 and TRBJ2-5; TRBD2 might be the D (5 bases). In germline, CDR1 is MNHEY, CDR2 SMNVEV (reference sequence). This CDR3 comprises 14 residues. V lost 2 bases and J 2 bases, leaving 9 bases between the germline ends. The CDR3 DNA follows: TGTGCCAGCAGTTTAAGAGGGCAGCAAGAGACCCAGTACTTC. Amino acids: CASSLRGQQETQYF.

The chain is built from TRBV11-2 and TRBJ1-4, with a possible D match to TRBD1 (6 bases). CDR3 size: 16 residues. Trimming pared 5 bases from V and 3 bases from J, leaving 16 bases between. Germline-derived CDR1 and CDR2 are SGHAT and FQNNGV. The CDR3 DNA follows: TGTGCCAGCAGCACTACCACAGGGCGTCCTAATGAAAAACTGTTTTTT. Encoded protein: CASSTTTGRPNEKLFF.

The chain carries TRBV13 and TRBJ2-5; D remains unclear. The better agreement between TRBJ2-7 and the DNA end casts doubt on the J call. CDR1 is PRHDT and CDR2 is FYEKMQ in the germline V gene (reference sequence). The CDR3 extends over 13 amino acids. The CDR3 region is CASSPQADYEQYF. CDR3 bases: TGTGCCAGCAGCCCCCAGGCAGACTACGAGCAGTACTTC.

This rearrangement joins TRBV11-2 to TRBJ1-5; possible D gene TRBD1, 5 bases. This CDR3 is 13 amino acids long. V shed 3 bases and J shed 5 bases, with 8 bases lying between them. The germline V gene has CDR1 SGHAT and CDR2 FQNNGV. The CDR3 spells CASSLGQDQPQHF. The CDR3 DNA reads as TGTGCCAGCAGCTTGGGGCAGGATCAGCCCCAGCATTTT.

The rearrangement links TRBV4-2 to TRBJ2-1; D uncertain. Germline loops: CDR1 LGHNA, CDR2 YNFKEQ. The CDR3 has 16 residues. The V gene lost 1 base and the J gene lost 0 bases, with 10 bases spanning the gap. The CDR3 bases are TGTGCCAGCAGCCAAGTTCCGGTGAGCTCCTACAATGAGCAGTTCTTC. Protein product: CASSQVPVSSYNEQFF.

The chain uses TRBV27 and TRBJ2-5, with D perhaps TRBD2 (5 bases). The CDR3 extends over 14 amino acids. V dropped 0 bases and J dropped 7 bases, with 12 bases sitting between them. Germline assignment: CDR1 MNHEY and CDR2 SMNVEV (reference sequence). The CDR3 region has the DNA TGTGCCAGCAGTTTATCCAGAGGGTTGGGGACCCAGTACTTC. Translated: CASSLSRGLGTQYF.

The genes are TRBV6-5 and TRBJ1-2; D unresolved. The CDR3 spans 15 residues. V lost 5 bases and J 8 bases, leaving 21 bases between the germline ends. Germline V lookup: CDR1 MNHEY, CDR2 SVGAGI. The CDR3, as DNA: TGTGCCAGCAGTCCCGCGAGTTTCACGAGCTCAGGCTACACCTTC. Translating it yields CASSPASFTSSGYTF.

The chain joins TRBV5-1 to TRBJ2-1; D might be TRBD2 (6 bases). V lost 3 bases to trimming and J lost 8 bases, with 18 bases between them. CDR3 length: 15 residues. Germline loops: CDR1 SGHRS, CDR2 YFSETQ. The CDR3 reads CASSYAGGKMDEQFF. In DNA form, the CDR3 reads TGCGCCAGCAGCTATGCCGGAGGGAAGATGGATGAGCAGTTCTTC.

The gene calls are TRBV4-1 and TRBJ2-1, with TRBD1 matching 7 bases. This CDR3 has 14 amino acids. Germline V gene sequence: CDR1 MGHRA, CDR2 YSYEKL. J lost 9 bases, V lost 7 bases, and 12 bases had no gene match. The CDR3 region is CASTMTGLGPEQFF. CDR3 DNA: TGCGCCAGCACTATGACAGGGCTAGGTCCTGAGCAGTTCTTC.